This record looks at one T cell receptor beta chain sequence and its context. The antigen remains unidentified. The same CDR3 is also encoded by other DNA sequences in this sample. The sample belongs to a study of siplizumab effects on memory and regulatory T cells. The study, taken as a whole, reports: The study found that mappable alloreactive CD4+ clones averaged around 72% Treg-derived with siplizumab and over 25% in controls. Tracing alloreactive clones into unstimulated subsets worked for only a minor fraction of them.

Here immunoSEQ multiplex PCR was the method, and the copy in TCRdb shows in-frame clones only, minus some. Of 100,000 or so clones in the sample, about 95% were seen once. This CDR3 contains 11 residues. Trimming took 3 bases from V and 1 from J, leaving 3 bases between them. Germline CDR1 and CDR2: DFQATT and SNEGSKA (reference sequence). The TCR sequence derives from a human donor in good health. The sequenced material came from Tregs sorted from blood. V gene TRBV20-1 combines with J gene TRBJ1-1, with unresolved D. The CDR3 DNA is TGCAGTGCTAGGGGGAACACTGAAGCTTTCTTT. It yields the protein CSARGNTEAFF.